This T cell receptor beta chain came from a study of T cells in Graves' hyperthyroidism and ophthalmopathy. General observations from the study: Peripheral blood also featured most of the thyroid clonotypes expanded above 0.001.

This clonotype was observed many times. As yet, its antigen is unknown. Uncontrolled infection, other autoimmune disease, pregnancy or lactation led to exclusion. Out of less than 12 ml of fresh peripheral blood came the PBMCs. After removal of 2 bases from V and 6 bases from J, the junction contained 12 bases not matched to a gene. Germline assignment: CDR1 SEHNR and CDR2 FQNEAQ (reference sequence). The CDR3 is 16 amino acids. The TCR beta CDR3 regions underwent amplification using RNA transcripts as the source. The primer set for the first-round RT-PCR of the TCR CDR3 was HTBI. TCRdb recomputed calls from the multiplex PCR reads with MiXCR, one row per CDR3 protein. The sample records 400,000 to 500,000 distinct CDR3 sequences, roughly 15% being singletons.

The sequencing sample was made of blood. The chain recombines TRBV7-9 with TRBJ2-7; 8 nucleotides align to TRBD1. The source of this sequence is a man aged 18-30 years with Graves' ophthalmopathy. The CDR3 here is CASSLLPQGALGEQYF. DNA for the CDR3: TGTGCCAGCAGCTTATTGCCCCAGGGGGCGCTTGGCGAGCAGTACTTC.